The clone carrying this T cell receptor beta chain was counted between two and nine times. Its antigen is undetermined. The data are from a study of beta chain features in type 1 diabetes. Study-wide context: In all, more than 90,000,000 sorted cells from all samples were analyzed.

Findings and limits, study-wide: At VDJ recombination sites, type 1 diabetes patients had fewer insertions and more deleted nucleotides. All four CD4+ subsets from Type 1 diabetes patients carried moderately but significantly shorter TCRB CDR3s. A closer apparent resemblance between naive, central memory and Treg TCRB repertoires was seen in patients than in healthy donors.

The germline V gene encodes CDR1 MDHEN and CDR2 SYDVKM. The CDR3 spans 16 residues. Trimming at V came to 11 bases and at J to 5 bases, leaving 15 bases not matched to a gene. The authors reverse transcribed all of the isolated RNA, so sequencing captured expressed TCRB transcripts. The repertoire was sequenced with immunoSEQ multiplex PCR; TCRdb's copy has only in-frame clones and lacks some. The sample yields approximately 270,000 clones, roughly 13% seen once. This chain joins TRBV28 and TRBJ2-5; 12 bases are a match to TRBD2. Sequencing was carried out using naive CD4+ T cells from blood. The TCR sequence derives from a man younger than 40 with type 1 diabetes. CDR3 sequence reads: CARRLAGETHGETQYF. CDR3 nucleotide sequence: TGTGCCCGAAGACTAGCGGGAGAAACCCATGGGGAGACCCAGTACTTC.